Each of the 8 T cell receptor beta chains below was sequenced from the same sample in a study of blood T cell repertoires in COVID-19. Produced via immunoSEQ multiplex PCR; TCRdb's table is partial and in-frame only. Of about 240,000 clones listed, approximately 84% are singletons. The sequenced sample was peripheral blood. These receptor sequences come from a man over 45 with acute or convalescent COVID-19.

This sequence joins TRBV6-5 and TRBJ1-1; D gene ambiguous. Per germline, CDR1 MNHEY and CDR2 SVGAGI. The V end lost 0 bases, the J end lost 3 bases, and 11 bases lay between the germline ends. This CDR3 comprises 15 residues. CDR3 nucleotide sequence: TGTGCCAGCAGTTACTCTGGAGGGCTTGACACTGAAGCTTTCTTT. This gives the protein CASSYSGGLDTEAFF.

This CDR3 is CASSKTGYEQYF. The CDR3 bases are TGTGCCAGCAGCAAGACAGGGTACGAGCAGTACTTC. The rearrangement links TRBV5-4 to TRBJ2-7, with 7 bases identical to TRBD1. Germline loops: CDR1 SGHNT, CDR2 YYREEE (reference sequence). Unmatched junction bases numbered 2, after V lost 4 bases and J lost 4 bases. The CDR3 is 12 amino acids.

The rearrangement uses TRBV7-9 and TRBJ2-7; the D gene is possibly TRBD1 (7 bases). In germline, CDR1 is SEHNR, CDR2 FQNEAQ (reference sequence). V was trimmed by 2 bases and J by 4 bases, leaving 12 bases between them. The CDR3 contains 14 residues. The CDR3 protein is CASSLNAGGYEQYF. The CDR3 region has the DNA TGTGCCAGCAGCTTAAATGCAGGGGGGTACGAGCAGTACTTC.

The chain joins TRBV9 to TRBJ2-7; 8 bases map to TRBD2. Germline CDR1 reads SGDLS; CDR2 reads YYNGEE. The CDR3 length is 16 residues. J gave up 3 bases and V 0 bases, and 8 bases lay outside the gene matches. This CDR3 reads CASSVAPAGELYEQYF. In DNA form, the CDR3 reads TGTGCCAGCAGCGTAGCTCCAGCGGGAGAACTCTACGAGCAGTACTTC.

This clone was seen just once. The V call is TRBV2, the J call TRBJ1-5; D uncertain. The germline CDR1 and CDR2 sequences are SNHLY and FYNNEI. The V gene lost 6 bases and the J gene lost 3 bases, with 12 bases spanning the gap. The CDR3 covers 14 residues. DNA of the CDR3: TGTGCCAGCAGCGGCGAGAGGAACAATCAGCCCCAGCATTTT. Its translation: CASSGERNNQPQHF. Drawing the rest from reference TRBV2 and TRBJ1-5, the complete variable domain is EPEVTQTPSHQVTQMGQEVILRCVPISNHLYFYWYRQILGQKVEFLVSFYNNEISEKSEIFDDQFSVERPDGSNFTLKIRSTKLEDSAMYFCASSGERNNQPQHFGDGTRLSIL.

This chain uses TRBV7-9 with TRBJ2-5, with D maybe TRBD1 (5 bases). CDR3 length: 16 residues. Trimming removed 5 bases at V and 5 bases at J, with 21 bases between. Germline CDR1 and CDR2: SEHNR and FQNEAQ (reference sequence). Here the CDR3 DNA reads TGTGCCAGCAGCAAAGGGTCCCCCTCTTCAGGGGAGACCCAGTACTTC. This encodes CASSKGSPSSGETQYF.

This clone was detected once. This chain links TRBV25-1 with TRBJ1-6; possibly TRBD1 for D (5 bases). The germline CDR1 and CDR2 sequences are MGHDK and SYGVNS. The CDR3 covers 16 residues. V was trimmed by 4 bases and J by 4 bases, leaving 14 bases between them. The chain's CDR3 is CASSATDPQYNSPLHF. Written as DNA, the CDR3 is TGTGCCAGCAGTGCGACAGACCCGCAATATAATTCACCCCTCCACTTT.

The chain recombines TRBV7-3 with TRBJ1-2; 10 bases line up with TRBD1. The J segment lost 7 bases and the V segment lost 5 bases, leaving 10 bases of the junction unmatched. The CDR3 contains 15 residues. Germline values: CDR1 SGHTA, CDR2 FQGTGA. The CDR3 DNA reads as TGTGCCAGCAGCCCAGGGACCGGGACAGGGGCTGGCTACACCTTC. This gives the protein CASSPGTGTGAGYTF.